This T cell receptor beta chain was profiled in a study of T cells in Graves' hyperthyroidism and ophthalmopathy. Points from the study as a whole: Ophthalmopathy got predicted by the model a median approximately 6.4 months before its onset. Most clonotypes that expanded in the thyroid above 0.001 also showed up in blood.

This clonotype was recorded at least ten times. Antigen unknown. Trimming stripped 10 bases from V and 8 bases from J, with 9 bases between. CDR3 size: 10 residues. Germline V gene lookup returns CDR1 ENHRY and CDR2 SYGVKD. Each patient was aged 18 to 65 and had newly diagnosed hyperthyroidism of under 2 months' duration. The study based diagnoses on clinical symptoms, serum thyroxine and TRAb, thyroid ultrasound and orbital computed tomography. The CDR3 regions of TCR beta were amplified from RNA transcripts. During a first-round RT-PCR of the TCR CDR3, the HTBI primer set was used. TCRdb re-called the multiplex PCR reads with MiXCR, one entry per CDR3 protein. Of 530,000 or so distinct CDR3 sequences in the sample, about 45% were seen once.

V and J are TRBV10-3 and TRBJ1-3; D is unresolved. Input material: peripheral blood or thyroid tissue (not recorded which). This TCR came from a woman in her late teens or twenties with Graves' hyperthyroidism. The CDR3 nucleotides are TGTGCCACGGAGAGGGACACCATATATTTT. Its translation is CATERDTIYF.